This TCR beta chain originates from a study of cytomegalovirus exposure and HLA in healthy donors. This clone was detected once. PCR was performed using 60 Vbeta and 13 Jbeta primers. Assay used: immunoSEQ multiplex PCR; TCRdb lists only in-frame clones, some missing. Among 150,000 or so clones, roughly 79% were seen once, and the ten largest hold approximately 1.2%. V shed 5 bases, J shed 7 bases, and the junction held 1 base outside the gene matches. CDR3 length equals 12 residues. The V gene's germline CDR1 is SEHNR and CDR2 FQNEAQ (reference sequence). The source of this sequence is a man aged 30 to 39 in good health and CMV-seronegative. The chain employs TRBV7-9 and TRBJ2-2, with 7 positions matching TRBD1. The sample comprised PBMCs. The CDR3 is CASSQGDGELFF. As DNA, the CDR3 is TGTGCCAGCAGCCAGGGGGACGGGGAGCTGTTTTTT. The whole variable domain, remainder taken from reference TRBV7-9 and TRBJ2-2, is DTGVSQNPRHKITKRGQNVTFRCDPISEHNRLYWYRQTLGQGPEFLTYFQNEAQLEKSRLLSDRFSAERPKGSFSTLEIQRTEQGDSAMYLCASSQGDGELFFGEGSRLTVL.